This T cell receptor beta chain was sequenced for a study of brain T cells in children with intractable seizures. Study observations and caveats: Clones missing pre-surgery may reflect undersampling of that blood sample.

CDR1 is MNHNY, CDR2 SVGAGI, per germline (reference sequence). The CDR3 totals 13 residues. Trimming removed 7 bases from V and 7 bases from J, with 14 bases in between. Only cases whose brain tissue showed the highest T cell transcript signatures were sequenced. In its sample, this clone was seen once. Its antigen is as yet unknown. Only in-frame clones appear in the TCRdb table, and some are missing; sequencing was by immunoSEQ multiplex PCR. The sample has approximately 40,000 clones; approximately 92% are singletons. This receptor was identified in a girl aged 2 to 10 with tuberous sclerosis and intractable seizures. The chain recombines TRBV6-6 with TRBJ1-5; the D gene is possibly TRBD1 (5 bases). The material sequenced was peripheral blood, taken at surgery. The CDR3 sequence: CASTYGGRQPQHF. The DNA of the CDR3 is TGTGCCAGCACATATGGGGGTCGGCAGCCCCAGCATTTT.